This TCR beta chain was retrieved from a study of blood T cell repertoires in COVID-19. Study-wide background: Material from acute and convalescent COVID-19 was sourced from the United States, Italy and Spain. Sources were T cells, B-cell-depleted T cells, or PBMCs; the material itself was cDNA or gDNA.

In the original analysis: Estimation of nucleated cell counts was performed using reference gene primer amplification. Assay used: immunoSEQ multiplex PCR; TCRdb lists only in-frame clones, some missing. V and J calls plus clone size are reproduced from that table; the DNA served to infer D and trimming. In the table there are roughly 200,000 clones, roughly four fifths of which are singletons. Sequenced input: peripheral blood. The receptor was isolated from a man over 45 who had recovered from COVID-19.

CDR3 protein: CASSELRDRVYGYTF. The CDR3 DNA reads TGTGCCAGCAGTGAGCTCCGGGACAGGGTCTATGGCTACACCTTC. The chain uses TRBV25-1 and TRBJ1-2, with 9 bases identical to TRBD1. Looked up from germline, CDR1 is MGHDK and CDR2 is SYGVNS. CDR3 length: 15 residues. V was pared by 3 bases and J by 4 bases, with 6 bases of the junction left unmatched.